This T cell receptor beta chain stems from a study of T cell responses to AZD1222 COVID-19 vaccine. This CDR3 is 12 amino acids long. With 0 bases removed from V and 9 bases from J, the gap between germline ends came to 7 bases. CDR1 is SGHNT, CDR2 YYREEE, per germline (reference sequence). Regarding this clone: The antigen is not known.

TCRdb's table, derived via immunoSEQ multiplex PCR, lists solely in-frame clones and lacks some. The sample lists about 110,000 clones, 92% occurring once. General study findings and limits: Without day 14 samples, only post-peak T cell repertoires were studied. Donors in the cohort were predominantly white British and more often female, and clonal diversity was possibly underestimated.

The specimen was peripheral blood, collected on day 0 of AZD1222 vaccination. This chain joins TRBV5-4 and TRBJ2-1; no clear D gene. This TCR was sampled from an adult in good health. The CDR3 region has the DNA TGTGCCAGCAGCTTGGGAGGCAGTGAGCAGTTCTTC. Translating it yields CASSLGGSEQFF.